This T cell receptor beta chain was profiled in a study of blood T cell repertoires in COVID-19. Study-wide background: The study drew acute and convalescent COVID-19 samples from the United States, Italy and Spain. Sources were T cells, B-cell-depleted T cells, or PBMCs; the material itself was cDNA or gDNA.

The CDR3 consists of 13 residues. V was pared by 3 bases and J by 4 bases, with 8 bases between. Per the authors' pipeline: How many nucleated cells were present was estimated from reference gene primer amplification. Measured with immunoSEQ multiplex PCR; TCRdb has only the in-frame clones, and not every one. D and trimming come from the DNA, and the V and J calls and clone size come from that table. The table has more than 60,000 clones, 80% to 90% seen once; the top ten hold approximately 5%. The V and J genes are TRBV12-3 or TRBV12-4 and TRBJ2-3; D not resolved. Sequenced: peripheral blood. This sequence originates from a woman in her fifties or sixties with active COVID-19. CDR3 sequence (DNA): TGTGCCAGCAGTTTCCGAGGTCCAGATACGCAGTATTTT. It codes for CASSFRGPDTQYF.